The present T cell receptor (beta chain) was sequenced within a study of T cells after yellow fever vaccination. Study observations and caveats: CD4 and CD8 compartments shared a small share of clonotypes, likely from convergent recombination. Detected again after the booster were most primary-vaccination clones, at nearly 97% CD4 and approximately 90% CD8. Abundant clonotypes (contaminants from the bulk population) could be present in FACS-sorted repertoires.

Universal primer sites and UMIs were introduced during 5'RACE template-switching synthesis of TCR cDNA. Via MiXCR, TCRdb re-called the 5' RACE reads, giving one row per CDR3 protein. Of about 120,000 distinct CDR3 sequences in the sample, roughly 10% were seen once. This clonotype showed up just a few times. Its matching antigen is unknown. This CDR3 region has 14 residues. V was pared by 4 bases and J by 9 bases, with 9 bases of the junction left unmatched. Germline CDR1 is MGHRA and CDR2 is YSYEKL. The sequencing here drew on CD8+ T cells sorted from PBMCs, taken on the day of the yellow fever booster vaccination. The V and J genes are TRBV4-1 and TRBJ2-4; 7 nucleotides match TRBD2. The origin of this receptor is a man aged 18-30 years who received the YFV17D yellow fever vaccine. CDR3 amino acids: CASSPYSGEGIQYF. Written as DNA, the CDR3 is TGCGCCAGCAGCCCCTACTCGGGGGAGGGCATTCAGTACTTC.